The table lists the clone carrying this T cell receptor (beta chain) with a count of one. The antigen is unknown. Produced via immunoSEQ multiplex PCR; TCRdb's table is partial and in-frame only. Of fewer than 55,000 clones in the sample, approximately 87% were seen once. Peripheral blood came from all dose cohorts at three timepoints. This entry comes from a study of OX40 agonist ivuxolimab in advanced cancers. Study background: One patient with hepatocellular carcinoma and two with cutaneous melanoma, three in all, had partial responses. Study results and limitations: Relatively little clonal expansion, among the lowest observed, appeared in partial responders at 0.1-3.0 mg/kg.

Sequenced here: CD4+ or CD8+ T cells sorted from blood, sampled in a trial of the OX40 agonist ivuxolimab. This receptor was taken from an adult with an advanced solid tumor such as melanoma, head and neck, liver or kidney cancer.

As DNA, the CDR3 is TGTGCCACCAGCAAAGAGATTAGTGAGCAGTACTTC. Protein: CATSKEISEQYF. The J gene is TRBJ2-5, the V gene TRBV15; no reliable D call. From germline, CDR1 is LNHNV and CDR2 YYDKDF (reference sequence). Trimming stripped 4 bases from V and 11 bases from J, with 14 bases between. The CDR3 covers 12 residues.